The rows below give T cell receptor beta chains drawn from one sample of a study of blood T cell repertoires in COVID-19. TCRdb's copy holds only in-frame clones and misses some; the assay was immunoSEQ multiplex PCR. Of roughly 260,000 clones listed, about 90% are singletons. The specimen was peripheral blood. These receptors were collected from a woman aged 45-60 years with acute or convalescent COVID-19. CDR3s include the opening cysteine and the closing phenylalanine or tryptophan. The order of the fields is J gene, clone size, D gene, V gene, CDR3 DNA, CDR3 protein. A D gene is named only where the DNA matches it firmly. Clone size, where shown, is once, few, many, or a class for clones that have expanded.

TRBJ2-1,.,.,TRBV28,TGTGCCAGCCCACCCCCCCGCGGCCGCTCCTACAATGAGCAGTTCTTC,CASPPPRGRSYNEQFF
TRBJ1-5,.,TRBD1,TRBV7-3,TGTGCCAGCAGCCCCAACAGGGGGCAGGGTCAGCCCCAGCATTTT,CASSPNRGQGQPQHF
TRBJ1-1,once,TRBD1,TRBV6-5,TGTGCCAGCAGGGCGCAACAGGGGGAGTTTACTGAAGCTTTCTTT,CASRAQQGEFTEAFF
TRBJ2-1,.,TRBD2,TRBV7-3,TGTGCCAGCTCTAAGGTGGCTAGCGGGAGCCACAATGAGCAGTTCTTC,CASSKVASGSHNEQFF
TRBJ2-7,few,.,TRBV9,TGTGCCAGCAGCGGAGGGATGCCCTTCTCCTACGAGCAGTACTTC,CASSGGMPFSYEQYF
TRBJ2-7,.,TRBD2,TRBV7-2,TGTGCCAGCACCCACCCGGGACTAGGTGGCGAGCAGTACTTC,CASTHPGLGGEQYF
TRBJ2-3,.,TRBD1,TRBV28,TGTGCCAGCAGTTCCGGGACAGGGGTCTTGGGCACAGATACGCAGTATTTT,CASSSGTGVLGTDTQYF
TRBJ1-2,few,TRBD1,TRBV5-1,TGCGCCAGCAGCCTGGACAGGGGTTGGGGCTACACCTTC,CASSLDRGWGYTF
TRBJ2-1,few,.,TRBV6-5,TGTGCCAGCAGTTTATCGGGGGTTGGGGTAAATGAGCAGTTCTTC,CASSLSGVGVNEQFF
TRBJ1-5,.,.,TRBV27,TGTGCCAGCAGTTCCGGACAGAATAGCAATCAGCCCCAGCATTTT,CASSSGQNSNQPQHF
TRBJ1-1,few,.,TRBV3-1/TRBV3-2,TGTGCCAGCAGCCAAGATGGTGTAGGGAGGGACACTGAAGCTTTCTTT,CASSQDGVGRDTEAFF
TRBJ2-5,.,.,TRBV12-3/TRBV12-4,TGTGCCAGCAGAGACAGGTGGAAGACCCAGTACTTC,CASRDRWKTQYF
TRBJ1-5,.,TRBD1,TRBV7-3,TGTGCCAGCAGCACCCAGGGCCGGACAGGGAAGATTGGGAATCAGCCCCAGCATTTT,CASSTQGRTGKIGNQPQHF
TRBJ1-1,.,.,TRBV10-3,TGTGCCATCAGTGAGACCGGTAGGACAGTAAACACTGAAGCTTTCTTT,CAISETGRTVNTEAFF
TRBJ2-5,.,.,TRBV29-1,TGCAGCGTTCGGACAGACCCAGAGACCCAGTACTTC,CSVRTDPETQYF
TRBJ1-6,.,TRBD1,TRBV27,TGTGCCAGCAGTTACAGGGGAAATTCACCCCTCCACTTT,CASSYRGNSPLHF
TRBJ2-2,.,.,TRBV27,TGTGCCAGCAGTTCTGCCGGGGAGCTGTTTTTT,CASSSAGELFF
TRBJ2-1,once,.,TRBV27,TGTGCCAGCAAGGAGCGAGGGAATGAGCAGTTCTTC,CASKERGNEQFF
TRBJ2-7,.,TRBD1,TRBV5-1,TGCGCCACCGGACAGGGGGAGACCTACGAGCAGTACTTC,CATGQGETYEQYF
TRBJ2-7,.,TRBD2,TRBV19,TGTGCCAACACCGGGACTAGCGGGAGGGATGGCTCCTACGAGCAGTACTTC,CANTGTSGRDGSYEQYF
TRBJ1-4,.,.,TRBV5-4,TGTGCCAGCAGCTTGGCGGGGGGAGGTGAAAAACTGTTTTTT,CASSLAGGGEKLFF
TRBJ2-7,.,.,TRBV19,TGTGCCAGTAGTATAAGGGGGACGGATACCTACGAGCAGTACTTC,CASSIRGTDTYEQYF
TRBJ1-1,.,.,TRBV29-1,TGCAGCGTTGAAGGCAACACAGGGCGAGGAGCTTTCTTT,CSVEGNTGRGAFF
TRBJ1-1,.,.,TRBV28,TGTGCCAGCAGTTTATTCAAATTCCAGGGTGAAACTGAAGCTTTCTTT,CASSLFKFQGETEAFF
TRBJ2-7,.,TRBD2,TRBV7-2,TGTGCCAGCAGCTTGGGGACTAGCGGGAGATACGAGCAGTACTTC,CASSLGTSGRYEQYF
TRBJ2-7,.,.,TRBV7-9,TGTGCCAGCAGTCCCGGGGGAGCTAGCACCTACGAGCAGTACTTC,CASSPGGASTYEQYF
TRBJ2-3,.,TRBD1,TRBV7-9,TGTGCCAGCAGCTGGACAGGGGCTAGCACAGATACGCAGTATTTT,CASSWTGASTDTQYF
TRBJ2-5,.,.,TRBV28,TGTGCCAGCAGTTTCCCTACCGGAGGGGAGACCCAGTACTTC,CASSFPTGGETQYF
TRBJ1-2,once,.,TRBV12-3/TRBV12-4,TGTGCCAGCAGTTTACAGGGGAACTATGGCTACACCTTC,CASSLQGNYGYTF